The T cell receptor beta chain under discussion was sequenced for a study of cytomegalovirus exposure and HLA in healthy donors. General study points: Fewer N-insertions than the roughly 670-donor mean were reportedly shown by an Asian-associated ancestry cluster in a later analysis.

This CDR3 is 11 amino acids long. The germline V and J ends were trimmed by 4 bases and 9 bases, with 9 bases remaining between them. Germline V lookup: CDR1 SGHVS, CDR2 FQNEAQ. This clone was recorded once. Its antigen is unknown. Researchers ran the PCR with 60 Vbeta and 13 Jbeta primers. Produced via immunoSEQ multiplex PCR; TCRdb's table is partial and in-frame only. The sample shows about 60,000 clones, 70% of them seen only once. The clonotype comes from a woman in her sixties in good health and CMV-seropositive. Sequencing was done on a sample of PBMCs. The rearrangement links TRBV7-8 to TRBJ1-1; D may be TRBD1 (6 bases). Here the CDR3 reads CASSSRGQAFF. DNA of the CDR3: TGTGCCAGCAGCTCCAGGGGACAAGCTTTCTTT.